One and the same sample provided the 23 T cell receptor beta chains below, sequenced in a study of Graves' ophthalmopathy and Graves' hyperthyroidism. RNA transcripts were the source from which TCR beta CDR3 regions were amplified. First-round RT-PCR with HTBI primers preceded a second-round multiplex PCR. MiXCR, applied by TCRdb to the multiplex PCR reads, yields one record per CDR3 protein. The repertoire has about half a million distinct CDR3 sequences, around an eighth of them found once; the top ten carry 8% to 10%. The source material was blood. These receptors all come from a woman younger than 45 with Graves' ophthalmopathy.

This chain joins TRBV20-1 and TRBJ1-6, with 8 positions matching TRBD1. Trimming cost V 6 bases and J 7 bases; bases outside gene matches: 11. CDR3 length equals 15 residues. CDR1 and CDR2 (germline): DFQATT, SNEGSKA (reference sequence). CDR3 region: CSARWQGAFNSPLHF. In DNA form, the CDR3 reads TGCAGTGCGAGATGGCAGGGGGCCTTCAATTCACCCCTCCACTTT.

The gene calls are TRBV7-8 and TRBJ2-2; a possible D gene is TRBD1 (6 bases). Germline V gene lookup returns CDR1 SGHVS and CDR2 FQNEAQ. Trimming cost V 2 bases and J 4 bases, with 11 bases left between them. The CDR3 runs 15 residues. In DNA form, the CDR3 reads TGTGCCAGCAGCTTACAGGGGTGGGGCACCGGGGAGCTGTTTTTT. Its translation is CASSLQGWGTGELFF.

In its sample, this clonotype was seen many times. J is TRBJ1-6 and V is TRBV28; possible D gene TRBD1, 6 bases. V was cut by 2 bases and J by 10 bases, with 12 bases left in between. The CDR3 sequence is 14 residues long. CDR1 and CDR2 (germline): MDHEN, SYDVKM. DNA of the CDR3: TGTGCCAGCAGTTTAAGTAGGGGGAGGTCACCCCTCCACTTT. Amino acids: CASSLSRGRSPLHF. The complete variable domain, with remaining parts taken from reference TRBV28 and TRBJ1-6, reads DVKVTQSSRYLVKRTGEKVFLECVQDMDHENMFWYRQDPGLGLRLIYFSYDVKMKEKGDIPEGYSVSREKKERFSLILESASTNQTSMYLCASSLSRGRSPLHFGNGTRLTVT.

This CDR3 reads CSGPAKLLGTEAFF. CDR3 DNA: TGCAGTGGCCCGGCGAAGTTACTGGGGACTGAAGCTTTCTTT. The V gene is TRBV20-1, the J gene TRBJ1-1, with D hard to call. The V and J ends lost 7 bases and 5 bases respectively, with 20 bases between them. Germline CDR1 DFQATT, CDR2 SNEGSKA (reference sequence). This CDR3 comprises 14 residues.

This clonotype was seen many times. The chain carries TRBV6-2 or TRBV6-3 and TRBJ2-7; no reliable D call. Trimming cost V 0 bases and J 0 bases, with 9 bases left between them. CDR3 length: 15 residues. From germline, CDR1 is MNHEY and CDR2 SVGEGT. The DNA of the CDR3 is TGTGCCAGCAGTTACTCGATGTCTAGCTCCTACGAGCAGTACTTC. It translates to CASSYSMSSSYEQYF.

This clonotype has only a few counts. The chain links TRBV3-1 to TRBJ1-3; D not certain. The germline V gene encodes CDR1 LGHDT and CDR2 YNNKEL (reference sequence). Trimming shortened V by 0 bases and J by 0 bases, and 12 bases separated the two germline ends. The CDR3 is 17 residues long. Here the CDR3 reads CASSQDSPFASGNTIYF. As DNA, the CDR3 is TGTGCCAGCAGCCAAGACTCTCCCTTCGCCTCTGGAAACACCATATATTTT.

This clonotype was recorded many times. The chain has TRBV7-8 and TRBJ1-2; weak D call: TRBD1 (5 bases). The CDR3 totals 14 residues. Germline V lookup: CDR1 SGHVS, CDR2 FQNEAQ. V dropped 2 bases and J dropped 4 bases, with 11 bases sitting between them. CDR3 in amino acids: CASSLRGIGYGYTF. CDR3 nucleotide sequence: TGTGCCAGCAGCTTACGGGGGATAGGCTATGGCTACACCTTC.

This clonotype was detected only a few times. The gene calls are TRBV6-5 and TRBJ2-7; tentative D call: TRBD2 (5 bases). Germline lookup yields CDR1 MNHEY and CDR2 SVGAGI. This CDR3 has 17 amino acids. With 0 bases removed from V and 1 base from J, the gap between germline ends came to 16 bases. CDR3 nucleotide sequence: TGTGCCAGCAGTTACTCGGAGACACTCCGGAGGTCCTACGAGCAGTACTTC. It encodes CASSYSETLRRSYEQYF.

The chain has TRBV15 and TRBJ2-5; TRBD1 agrees at 8 bases. V lost 4 bases to trimming and J lost 2 bases; unmatched junction nucleotides: 21. CDR3 size: 20 residues. Germline loops: CDR1 LNHNV, CDR2 YYDKDF (reference sequence). The CDR3 coding sequence is TGTGCCACCAGCAAACAGGGGGTTCTTTCTTCGGGAGTCCCTCAAGAGACCCAGTACTTC. This translates into CATSKQGVLSSGVPQETQYF.

This clonotype was seen only a few times. V and J are TRBV6-1 and TRBJ1-2; tentatively, D is TRBD1 (6 bases). CDR1 and CDR2 from the germline V gene are MNHNS and SASEGT. This CDR3 region has 16 residues. V was cut by 6 bases and J by 2 bases, with 19 bases left in between. The DNA for the CDR3 is TGTGCCAGCAGCGCCTGGACAGCATACGTAAACTATGGCTACACCTTC. Translation gives CASSAWTAYVNYGYTF.

The genes are TRBV5-1 and TRBJ2-7; D possibly matches TRBD1 or TRBD2 (5 bases each). Trimming removed 0 bases at V and 2 bases at J, with 18 bases between. CDR1 is SGHRS, CDR2 YFSETQ, per germline. The CDR3 sequence is 17 residues long. CDR3 DNA sequence: TGCGCCAGCAGCTTGGGGTTTAACCGGGACCATACCTACGAGCAGTACTTC. Translation gives CASSLGFNRDHTYEQYF.

This rearrangement joins TRBV6-1 to TRBJ1-2; unclear D gene. Germline loops: CDR1 MNHNS, CDR2 SASEGT. Trimming stripped 2 bases from V and 1 base from J, with 8 bases between. The CDR3 is 14 residues long. The CDR3 sequence: CASSESRNNYGYTF. The CDR3 DNA is TGTGCCAGCAGTGAATCCAGGAATAACTATGGCTACACCTTC.

At least ten counts were recorded for this clonotype. CDR3 protein: CASSLESRTEAFF. CDR3 DNA: TGTGCCAGCAGTTTAGAAAGCCGAACTGAAGCTTTCTTT. V is TRBV12-3 or TRBV12-4 and J is TRBJ1-1; D remains unclear. The CDR3 length is 13 residues. V was pared by 1 base and J by 5 bases, with 8 bases between.

This clonotype appeared many times. V is TRBV5-6 and J is TRBJ1-3; D gene uncertain. Germline V gene data show CDR1 as SGHDT and CDR2 as YYEEEE. The CDR3 consists of 14 residues. Trimming removed 0 bases from V and 2 bases from J, with 6 bases in between. The CDR3 is CASSLGQAGNTIYF. In DNA form, the CDR3 reads TGTGCCAGCAGCTTGGGGCAGGCTGGAAACACCATATATTTT.

The V gene is TRBV11-2, the J gene TRBJ1-1; D gene ambiguous. From germline, CDR1 is SGHAT and CDR2 FQNNGV. This CDR3 spans 14 amino acids. With 1 base removed from V and 5 bases from J, the gap between germline ends came to 11 bases. Here the CDR3 reads CASSLGVVGTEAFF. The CDR3 coding sequence is TGTGCCAGCAGCTTAGGGGTTGTCGGGACTGAAGCTTTCTTT.

This clonotype was seen more than once but under ten times. The chain is built from TRBV30 and TRBJ2-7; 7 bases are shared with TRBD1. The V gene end was trimmed by 4 bases and the J gene end by 1 base; junction bases not matched to a gene: 4. Germline-derived CDR1 and CDR2 are GTSNPN and SVGIG (reference sequence). The CDR3 totals 13 residues. The CDR3 protein is CAWNRGQSYEQYF. The CDR3 DNA sequence: TGTGCCTGGAACAGGGGCCAGTCCTACGAGCAGTACTTC.

The chain employs TRBV30 and TRBJ1-2; D gene unclear. V lost 3 bases to trimming and J lost 4 bases, with 12 bases between them. The CDR3 consists of 13 residues. Per germline, CDR1 GTSNPN and CDR2 SVGIG (reference sequence). This chain's CDR3 is CAWRPSDSYGYTF. CDR3 DNA: TGTGCCTGGAGGCCATCCGACTCCTATGGCTACACCTTC.

The table lists this clonotype with many counts. The rearrangement uses TRBV10-3 and TRBJ2-7; possible D gene TRBD1, 6 bases. There are 16 residues in the CDR3. The germline V and J ends were trimmed by 10 bases and 3 bases, with 25 bases remaining between them. The germline V gene has CDR1 ENHRY and CDR2 SYGVKD. CDR3 sequence (DNA): TGTGCCACGTTCAGGGGTCACGGGTTTTTGGGCTACGAGCAGTACTTC. Translating gives CATFRGHGFLGYEQYF.

This clonotype was observed many times. The chain employs TRBV19 and TRBJ1-2; D call uncertain. In germline, CDR1 is LNHDA, CDR2 SQIVND (reference sequence). The CDR3 has 14 residues. Deletions cut 3 bases from V and 7 bases from J, with 15 bases between. CDR3 sequence: CASSMSSGSGGYTF. In nucleotides, the CDR3 is TGTGCCAGTAGTATGAGTTCGGGATCCGGTGGCTACACCTTC.

To note about this clonotype: A read error may explain this, as a much larger clone is one base away. The genes are TRBV2 and TRBJ2-5, with 11 positions matching TRBD2. The CDR3 is 12 residues long. Germline V CDR1 and CDR2: SNHLY, FYNNEI. V was clipped by 6 bases and J by 9 bases; unmatched bases: 3. The CDR3 sequence is CASSLSGGAQYF. CDR3 sequence (DNA): TGTGCCAGCAGCCTTAGCGGGGGGGCCCAGTACTTC. Supplemented by reference TRBV2 and TRBJ2-5, the full variable domain reads EPEVTQTPSHQVTQMGQEVILRCVPISNHLYFYWYRQILGQKVEFLVSFYNNEISEKSEIFDDQFSVERPDGSNFTLKIRSTKLEDSAMYFCASSLSGGAQYFGPGTRLLVL.

This clonotype was counted at least ten times. Since the CDR3 does not end with the conserved phenylalanine or tryptophan, this likely comes from a read error. The DNA is omitted, as the CDR3 cannot be located on it reliably, and the CDR3 follows TCRdb's listing. This chain uses TRBV6-1 with TRBJ2-5; the table gives TRBD1 as D, unverified against the DNA. Germline V gene sequence: CDR1 MNHNS, CDR2 SASEGT. The CDR3 is 12 amino acids in total, end residues counted. This CDR3 reads CASSALRGDKVL.

This clonotype was seen a handful of times. CDR3 nucleotides: TGCGCCAGCAGCTTTAACCACAGGGACGAGCAGTACTTC. Translating it yields CASSFNHRDEQYF. The V call is TRBV5-1, the J call TRBJ2-7; D might be TRBD1 (6 bases). The V end lost 2 bases, the J end lost 5 bases, and 11 bases lay between the germline ends. The length of the CDR3 is 13 residues. CDR1 SGHRS and CDR2 YFSETQ come from the germline V gene.

This clonotype came up many times. This chain connects TRBV19 to TRBJ2-5; D gene ambiguous. CDR3 length equals 13 residues. Germline CDR1 is LNHDA and CDR2 is SQIVND (reference sequence). The V end was cut by 4 bases, the J end by 1 base, with 7 bases between. The CDR3 sequence is CASSTNSQETQYF. Written as DNA, the CDR3 is TGTGCCAGTAGTACAAACAGCCAAGAGACCCAGTACTTC.